The TCR beta chain under discussion was sequenced for a study of cytomegalovirus exposure and HLA in healthy donors. Study conclusions and caveats: Under in vitro conditions, a few CMV-associated chains were confirmed as specific for CMV antigens. For TCR beta chains, V- and J-gene trimming was later linked to a missense DCLRE1C variant. A likely sequencing artifact accounted for one observed cluster of highly shared sequence variants.

Primers included in the PCR were 60 Vbeta and 13 Jbeta primers. Original data processing: The authors later counted roughly 79 million unique TCR beta chains, about 11 million of them shared. Some clones are missing from TCRdb's copy, which holds only in-frame ones; the method was immunoSEQ multiplex PCR. V and J calls and clone size are as listed in that table; D and trimming were resolved from the DNA. Here the sample spans 95,000 to 100,000 clones, 9.4% being singletons. The V gene's germline CDR1 is SEHNR and CDR2 FQNEAQ (reference sequence). The CDR3 has 15 amino acids. Between the trimmed V and J ends, which lost 1 base and 8 bases, there was a span of 17 bases. On this clone itself: Its antigen is as yet unknown.

This TCR came from a man over 45 in good health and CMV-seropositive. Sequencing input: PBMCs. The chain uses TRBV7-9 and TRBJ1-2; no clear D gene. CDR3 DNA: TGTGCCAGCAGCTTAGTGGTTAGCCCCGGGAGCGGCTACACCTTC. Encoded protein: CASSLVVSPGSGYTF.